A single sample gave rise to the 28 T cell receptor beta chains below, sequenced in a study of T cell changes during pregnancy in multiple sclerosis. Repertoires were generated with immunoSEQ multiplex PCR, while TCRdb's copy carries only in-frame clones and drops some. The sample lists 29,000 or so clones; roughly 87% were seen once. Here the sequenced sample was CD8+ T cells from peripheral blood mononuclear cells, taken in the second trimester of pregnancy. These receptors all come from a female donor with multiple sclerosis, enrolled in a pregnancy study.

This chain links TRBV18 with TRBJ1-4; tentatively, D is TRBD1 (5 bases). With 0 bases removed from V and 3 bases from J, the gap between germline ends came to 8 bases. The CDR3 is made up of 15 amino acids. Germline-derived CDR1 and CDR2 are KGHSH and LQKENI. The CDR3 sequence is CASSPPGQANEKLFF. The CDR3, as DNA: TGTGCCAGCTCACCACCGGGGCAGGCTAATGAAAAACTGTTTTTT.

The V call is TRBV29-1, the J call TRBJ2-1, with 7 bases aligning to TRBD1. The V and J ends lost 7 bases and 2 bases, in that order; junction bases with no gene match: 11. The CDR3 has 15 residues. Germline V gives CDR1 SQVTM, CDR2 ANQGSEA. CDR3 coding DNA: TGCAGCGCCGTCCTGAGGACAGGAACCTACAATGAGCAGTTCTTC. Translated, it gives CSAVLRTGTYNEQFF.

V and J are TRBV11-2 and TRBJ2-5, with 10 bases lining up with TRBD1. J gave up 4 bases and V 8 bases, and 13 bases lay outside the gene matches. Germline lookup yields CDR1 SGHAT and CDR2 FQNNGV. CDR3 length equals 16 residues. The DNA of the CDR3 is TGTGCCAGCTGCTCCGGGACAGGGGTATTGGGAGAGACCCAGTACTTC. This gives the protein CASCSGTGVLGETQYF.

J is TRBJ2-7 and V is TRBV10-3, with a weak D call TRBD2 (7 bases). Germline CDR1 ENHRY, CDR2 SYGVKD. Trimming stripped 8 bases from V and 1 base from J, with 12 bases between. This CDR3 contains 13 residues. CDR3 protein: CAIGEGGSYEQYF. The CDR3, as DNA: TGTGCCATCGGGGAGGGGGGGTCCTACGAGCAGTACTTC.

The CDR3 loop reads CASSPGSGWDTEAFF. Here the CDR3 DNA reads TGCGCCAGCAGCCCGGGATCCGGGTGGGACACTGAAGCTTTCTTT. The V and J genes are TRBV4-3 and TRBJ1-1; D is unresolved. The length of the CDR3 is 15 residues. Germline lookup yields CDR1 LGHNA and CDR2 YSLEER. V shed 4 bases and J shed 3 bases, with 15 bases lying between them.

The V call is TRBV7-8, the J call TRBJ2-7; weak D call: TRBD1 (5 bases). Germline CDR1 and CDR2: SGHVS and FQNEAQ. This CDR3 has 15 residues. V was clipped by 0 bases and J by 5 bases, with 14 bases between them. Here the CDR3 DNA reads TGTGCCAGCAGCTTAGCCGATAGGGGCGGTGACGAGCAGTACTTC. This translates into CASSLADRGGDEQYF.

This clone was seen a handful of times. V usage is TRBV7-3 and J usage is TRBJ1-2, with 9 bases that match TRBD1. Germline assignment: CDR1 SGHTA and CDR2 FQGTGA. With 4 bases clipped from V and 6 bases from J, the junction kept 6 bases outside the gene matches. The CDR3 covers 14 residues. This chain's CDR3 is CASSSTGGLDGYTF. Written as DNA, the CDR3 is TGTGCCAGCAGCTCCACAGGGGGCCTGGATGGCTACACCTTC.

This chain uses TRBV25-1 with TRBJ1-6; a possible D gene is TRBD1 (6 bases). Germline CDR1 and CDR2: MGHDK and SYGVNS. The CDR3 length is 14 residues. V was cut by 6 bases and J by 5 bases, with 11 bases left in between. The CDR3 region is CASRAGADNSPLHF. The CDR3 bases are TGTGCCAGCAGAGCAGGGGCCGATAATTCACCCCTCCACTTT. Variable domain in full (rest from reference TRBV25-1 and TRBJ1-6): EADIYQTPRYLVIGTGKKITLECSQTMGHDKMYWYQQDPGMELHLIHYSYGVNSTEKGDLSSESTVSRIRTEHFPLTLESARPSHTSQYLCASRAGADNSPLHFGNGTRLTVT.

V and J are TRBV27 and TRBJ2-3; D is unresolved. Looked up from germline, CDR1 is MNHEY and CDR2 is SMNVEV (reference sequence). The V end lost 4 bases, the J end lost 2 bases, and 7 bases lay between the germline ends. The CDR3 spans 13 residues. CDR3 in amino acids: CASSYRDTDTQYF. Written as DNA, the CDR3 is TGTGCCAGCAGTTACAGAGACACAGATACGCAGTATTTT.

The chain carries TRBV6-5 and TRBJ2-3; TRBD2 agrees at 12 bases. CDR3 length: 15 residues. Unmatched junction bases numbered 7, after V lost 6 bases and J lost 6 bases. The germline V gene encodes CDR1 MNHEY and CDR2 SVGAGI. The CDR3 reads CASSSELAGGDTQYF. The CDR3 bases are TGTGCCAGCAGCAGCGAGCTAGCGGGGGGGGATACGCAGTATTTT.

CDR3 DNA sequence: TGCGCCAGCAGCTTGGGCGAGGCTCCGGGACAACGGAGCTCTGGAAACACCATATATTTT. Its translation: CASSLGEAPGQRSSGNTIYF. This rearrangement joins TRBV5-1 to TRBJ1-3; tentative D call: TRBD1 (6 bases). This CDR3 has 20 residues. Between the trimmed V and J ends, which lost 0 bases and 0 bases, there was a span of 22 bases. Germline V gives CDR1 SGHRS, CDR2 YFSETQ.

The sample holds one count of this clone. The chain recombines TRBV19 with TRBJ2-7, with TRBD2 as a possible D gene (5 bases). The V gene's germline CDR1 is LNHDA and CDR2 SQIVND (reference sequence). The CDR3 is 15 residues long. V was clipped by 7 bases and J by 5 bases, with 21 bases between them. CDR3 loop: CASTPGGGSVNEQYF. DNA for the CDR3: TGTGCCAGTACCCCCGGCGGAGGCAGTGTAAACGAGCAGTACTTC.

This sequence joins TRBV19 and TRBJ1-2; TRBD1 matches 9 bases. Germline trimming cut 4 bases from V and 6 bases from J; bases unmatched to any gene: 12. The CDR3 runs 16 residues. Germline CDR1 reads LNHDA; CDR2 reads SQIVND (reference sequence). The CDR3 here is CASSSRTGEGGDGYTF. The CDR3 nucleotides read TGTGCCAGTAGTAGTAGGACAGGGGAGGGAGGCGATGGCTACACCTTC.

The rearrangement links TRBV27 to TRBJ2-7; TRBD1 aligns across 9 bases. Losses at the gene ends were 3 bases for V and 3 bases for J; bases not matched to a gene: 0. The CDR3 runs 13 residues. Germline CDR1 and CDR2: MNHEY and SMNVEV (reference sequence). The CDR3 loop is CASSLDRGYEQYF. The CDR3 DNA reads TGTGCCAGCAGTTTGGACAGGGGCTACGAGCAGTACTTC.

This chain joins TRBV5-4 and TRBJ2-1, with 12 bases lining up with TRBD2. The CDR3 is made up of 16 amino acids. In germline, CDR1 is SGHNT, CDR2 YYREEE (reference sequence). The trim removed 4 bases at V and 4 bases at J, leaving 6 bases unmatched. The CDR3 coding sequence is TGTGCCAGCAGCCCGGGGACTAGCGGGCTATACAATGAGCAGTTCTTC. It translates to CASSPGTSGLYNEQFF. Variable domain in full (rest from reference TRBV5-4 and TRBJ2-1): ETGVTQSPTHLIKTRGQQVTLRCSSQSGHNTVSWYQQALGQGPQFIFQYYREEENGRGNFPPRFSGLQFPNYSSELNVNALELDDSALYLCASSPGTSGLYNEQFFGPGTRLTVL.

The chain recombines TRBV28 with TRBJ2-7; D gene unclear. V was shortened by 2 bases and J by 6 bases, with 20 bases between the two germline ends. CDR3 length: 16 residues. Per the germline V gene, CDR1 is MDHEN and CDR2 is SYDVKM. The CDR3 reads CASSLGFLGARGEQYF. As DNA, the CDR3 is TGTGCCAGCAGTTTAGGGTTCTTAGGAGCCAGAGGCGAGCAGTACTTC.

The rearrangement uses TRBV30 and TRBJ1-2; TRBD1 aligns across 11 bases. Germline V gene data show CDR1 as GTSNPN and CDR2 as SVGIG (reference sequence). The CDR3 runs to 17 residues. The ends lost 3 bases at V and 2 bases at J; junction bases unmatched: 11. CDR3 in DNA: TGTGCCTGGAGACCAGCCCGGACAGGGGGCGAAAACTATGGCTACACCTTC. Encoded protein: CAWRPARTGGENYGYTF.

The chain uses TRBV10-3 and TRBJ1-2; D possibly corresponds to TRBD1 (6 bases). Trimming cost V 2 bases and J 4 bases, with 11 bases left between them. Germline lookup yields CDR1 ENHRY and CDR2 SYGVKD. This CDR3 region has 14 residues. The CDR3 DNA is TGTGCCATCAGTGAGGCCAGGGGTATCTATGGCTACACCTTC. Amino acids: CAISEARGIYGYTF.

A single count supports this clone. The rearrangement joins TRBV27 to TRBJ2-1; D is uncertain. Germline V gene data show CDR1 as MNHEY and CDR2 as SMNVEV (reference sequence). CDR3 length: 14 residues. Trimming removed 3 bases from V and 4 bases from J, with 10 bases in between. CDR3 region: CASSFAPYYNEQFF. The CDR3 region has the DNA TGTGCCAGCAGTTTTGCGCCTTATTACAATGAGCAGTTCTTC.

The chain is built from TRBV7-9 and TRBJ2-1, with 12 bases identical to TRBD2. Germline V CDR1 and CDR2: SEHNR, FQNEAQ (reference sequence). This CDR3 is 16 amino acids long. The V and J ends lost 5 bases and 4 bases, in that order; junction bases with no gene match: 6. CDR3 sequence reads: CASSTGLAGRYNEQFF. CDR3 DNA sequence: TGTGCCAGCAGCACAGGACTAGCGGGAAGGTACAATGAGCAGTTCTTC.

This chain uses TRBV6-5 with TRBJ1-5; unclear D gene. Trimming pared 4 bases from V and 8 bases from J, leaving 12 bases between. CDR1 is MNHEY and CDR2 is SVGAGI in the germline V gene. This CDR3 contains 13 residues. CDR3 sequence: CASSFSGWEPQHF. Written as DNA, the CDR3 is TGTGCCAGCAGTTTTTCCGGGTGGGAGCCCCAGCATTTT.

The chain has TRBV5-1 and TRBJ2-1, with TRBD2 identical over 13 bases. Germline trimming cut 4 bases from V and 7 bases from J; bases unmatched to any gene: 17. CDR3 size: 19 residues. Germline values: CDR1 SGHRS, CDR2 YFSETQ. CDR3 residues: CASSPQLAGGPWEGNEQFF. The CDR3 DNA reads TGCGCCAGCAGCCCTCAACTAGCGGGGGGGCCATGGGAGGGGAATGAGCAGTTCTTC.

The chain employs TRBV30 and TRBJ2-1, with D tentatively TRBD1 (6 bases). V lost 2 bases and J lost 4, with 27 bases in between. Per germline, CDR1 GTSNPN and CDR2 SVGIG (reference sequence). This CDR3 has 19 residues. The CDR3 here is CAWSPQGPGLAFRYNEQFF. The CDR3 DNA reads as TGTGCCTGGAGTCCACAGGGCCCGGGGCTAGCTTTTCGGTACAATGAGCAGTTCTTC.

This rearrangement joins TRBV11-3 to TRBJ2-7; 7 bases fit TRBD1. The V and J ends lost 1 base and 1 base, in that order; junction bases with no gene match: 13. This CDR3 has 18 residues. Germline lookup yields CDR1 SGHNT and CDR2 YENEEA. The CDR3 spells CASSLAPGTASRSYEQYF. CDR3 nucleotides: TGTGCCAGCAGCTTAGCCCCCGGGACAGCGTCCAGATCCTACGAGCAGTACTTC.

The count of this clone is one. Other DNA sequences in this specimen translate into the identical CDR3. The chain has TRBV5-1 and TRBJ2-7; D is perhaps TRBD2 (6 bases). Germline V gene lookup returns CDR1 SGHRS and CDR2 YFSETQ. The CDR3 runs to 14 residues. Between the trimmed V and J ends, which lost 1 base and 3 bases, there was a span of 11 bases. In nucleotides, the CDR3 is TGCGCCAGCAGCTTGAAGGCGGGATTCTACGAGCAGTACTTC. Its protein is CASSLKAGFYEQYF.

The chain joins TRBV7-3 to TRBJ2-1; 12 bases align to TRBD2. The J segment lost 5 bases and the V segment lost 4 bases, leaving 9 bases of the junction unmatched. The CDR3 is 17 amino acids. CDR1 is SGHTA and CDR2 is FQGTGA in the germline V gene. The CDR3 region has the DNA TGTGCCAGCAGCTCTCGACTAGCGGGGGCCAGACACAATGAGCAGTTCTTC. It encodes CASSSRLAGARHNEQFF.

The chain couples TRBV28 to TRBJ2-3, with TRBD2 as a possible D gene (6 bases). There are 15 residues in the CDR3. Germline CDR1 and CDR2: MDHEN and SYDVKM. Trimming stripped 7 bases from V and 0 bases from J, with 14 bases between. Here the CDR3 DNA reads TGTGCCAGCACCAAAACTGGGACTAGCACAGATACGCAGTATTTT. Translated, it gives CASTKTGTSTDTQYF.

The chain has TRBV13 and TRBJ1-1, with D unresolved. The germline V gene has CDR1 PRHDT and CDR2 FYEKMQ (reference sequence). This CDR3 has 14 residues. V was cut by 2 bases and J by 2 bases, with 9 bases left in between. The CDR3 here is CASSLNQFNTEAFF. CDR3 DNA sequence: TGTGCCAGCAGCTTAAATCAATTTAACACTGAAGCTTTCTTT.